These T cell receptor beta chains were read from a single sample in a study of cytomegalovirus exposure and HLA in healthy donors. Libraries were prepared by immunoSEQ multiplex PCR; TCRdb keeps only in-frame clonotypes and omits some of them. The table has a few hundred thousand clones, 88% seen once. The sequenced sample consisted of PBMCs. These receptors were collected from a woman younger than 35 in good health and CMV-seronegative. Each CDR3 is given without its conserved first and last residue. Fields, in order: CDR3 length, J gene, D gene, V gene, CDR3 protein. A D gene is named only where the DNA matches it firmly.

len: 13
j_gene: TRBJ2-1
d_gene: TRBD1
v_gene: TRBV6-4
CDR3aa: ASSDSGTGHNEQF

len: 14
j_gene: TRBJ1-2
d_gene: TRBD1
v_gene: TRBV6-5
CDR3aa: ASSYRTGEANYGYT

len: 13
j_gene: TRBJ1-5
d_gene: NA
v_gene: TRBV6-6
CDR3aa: ASSDGGEGNQPQH

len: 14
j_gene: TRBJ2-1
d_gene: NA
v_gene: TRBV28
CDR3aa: ASSLLFRPRDNEQF

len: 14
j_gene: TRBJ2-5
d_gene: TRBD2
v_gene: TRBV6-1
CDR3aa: ASSDLLLAGQETQY

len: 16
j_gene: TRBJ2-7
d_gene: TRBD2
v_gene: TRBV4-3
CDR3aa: ASSQAASSGTSGRLQY

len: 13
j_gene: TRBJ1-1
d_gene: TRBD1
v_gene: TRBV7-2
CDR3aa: ASSPQGGRHTEAF

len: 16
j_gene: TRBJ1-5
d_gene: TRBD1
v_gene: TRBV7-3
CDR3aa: ASSHASFQGQKYQPQH

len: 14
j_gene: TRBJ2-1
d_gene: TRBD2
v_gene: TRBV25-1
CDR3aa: ASSELAGGPLNEQF

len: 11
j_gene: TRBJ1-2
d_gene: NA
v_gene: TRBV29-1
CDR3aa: SARQAFGYGYT

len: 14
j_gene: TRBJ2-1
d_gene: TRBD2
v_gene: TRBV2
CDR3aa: ASRIYPGLGYNEQF

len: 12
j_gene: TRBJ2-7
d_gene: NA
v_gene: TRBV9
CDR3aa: ASSVRDSSYEQY

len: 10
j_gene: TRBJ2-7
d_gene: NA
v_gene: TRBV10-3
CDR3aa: AIRRGSYEQY

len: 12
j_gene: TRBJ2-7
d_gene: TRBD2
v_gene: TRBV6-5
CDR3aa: ASSTRRGGSEQY

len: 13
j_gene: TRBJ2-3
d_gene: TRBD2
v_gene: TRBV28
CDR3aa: ASSGAGSRTDTQY

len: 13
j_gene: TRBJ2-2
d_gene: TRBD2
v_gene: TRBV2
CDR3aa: ASSGLAGNTGELF

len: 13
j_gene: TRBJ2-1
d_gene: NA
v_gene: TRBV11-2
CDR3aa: ASSLSQGSYNEQF

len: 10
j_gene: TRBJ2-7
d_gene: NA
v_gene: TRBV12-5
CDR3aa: ASGPGEYEQY

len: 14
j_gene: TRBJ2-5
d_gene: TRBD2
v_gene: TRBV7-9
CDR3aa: ASSFPAGAIDETQY

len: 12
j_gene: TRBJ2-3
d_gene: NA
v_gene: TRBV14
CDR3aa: ASSQFHSTDTQY

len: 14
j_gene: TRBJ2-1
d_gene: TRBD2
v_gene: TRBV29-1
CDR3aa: SDYSGRAASHNEQF

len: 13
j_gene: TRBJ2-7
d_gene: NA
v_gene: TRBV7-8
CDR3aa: ASSSQTSTSYEQY

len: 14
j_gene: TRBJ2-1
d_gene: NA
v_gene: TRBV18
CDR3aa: ASSPTRGGSYNEQF

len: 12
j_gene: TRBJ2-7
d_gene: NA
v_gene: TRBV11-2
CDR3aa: ASSLEREAYEQY

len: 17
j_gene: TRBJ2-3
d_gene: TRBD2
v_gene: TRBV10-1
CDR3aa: ASSDFGASSGIRSSTQY

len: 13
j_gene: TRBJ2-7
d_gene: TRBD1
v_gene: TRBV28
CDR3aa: ASGGRSGGSYEQY

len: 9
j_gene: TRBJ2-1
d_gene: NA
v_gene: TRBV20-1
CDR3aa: SAGSSDEQF

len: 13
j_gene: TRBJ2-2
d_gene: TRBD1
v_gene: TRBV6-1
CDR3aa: ASSDTTGDTGELF

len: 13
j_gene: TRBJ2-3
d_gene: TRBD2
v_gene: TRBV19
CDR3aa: ASSRTSGTADTQY

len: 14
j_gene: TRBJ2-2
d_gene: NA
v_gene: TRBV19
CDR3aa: ATSPRRQLNTGELF

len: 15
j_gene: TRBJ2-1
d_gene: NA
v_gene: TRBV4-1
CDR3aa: ASSQEPITSSYNEQF

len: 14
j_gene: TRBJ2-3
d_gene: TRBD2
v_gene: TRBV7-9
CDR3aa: ASSLGTSGFTDTQY

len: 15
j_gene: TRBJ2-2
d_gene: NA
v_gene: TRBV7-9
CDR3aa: ASSLAFRGQTTGELF

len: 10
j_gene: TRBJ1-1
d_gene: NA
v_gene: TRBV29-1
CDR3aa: SVPYRNTEAF

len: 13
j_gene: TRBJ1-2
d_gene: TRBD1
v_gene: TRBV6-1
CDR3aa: ASSEGTGGWYGYT

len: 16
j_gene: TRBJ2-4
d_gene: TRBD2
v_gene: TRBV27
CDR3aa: ARNDGLAGSRAKNIQY

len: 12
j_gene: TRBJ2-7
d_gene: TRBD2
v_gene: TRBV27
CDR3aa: ASSSTSGSYEQY

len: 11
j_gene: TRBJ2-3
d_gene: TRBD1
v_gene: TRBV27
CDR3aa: ASGLTGRDTQY

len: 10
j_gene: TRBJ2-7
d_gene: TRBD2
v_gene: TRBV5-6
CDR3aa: ASSLGTIGQY

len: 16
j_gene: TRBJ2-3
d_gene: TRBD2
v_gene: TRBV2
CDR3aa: ASMRLAGIASSTDTQY

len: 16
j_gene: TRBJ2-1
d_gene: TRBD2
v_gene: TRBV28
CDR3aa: ASNEVAGGPLKYNEQF

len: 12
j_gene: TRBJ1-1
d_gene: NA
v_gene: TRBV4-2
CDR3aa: ASSQDGRGKVAF

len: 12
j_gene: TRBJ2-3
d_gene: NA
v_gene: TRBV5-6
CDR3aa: ASSQTGEGDTQY

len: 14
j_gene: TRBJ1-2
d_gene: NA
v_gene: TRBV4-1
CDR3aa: ASSQAPPTGMKGYT

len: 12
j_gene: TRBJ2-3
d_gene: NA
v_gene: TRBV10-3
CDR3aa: AIMEGGGSDTQY